This T cell receptor (beta chain) stems from a study of T cells after yellow fever vaccination. About the research overall: Fractions of limited cellularity were prepared by means of SMART-Seq v4 Ultra Low Input. Broader study findings: In post-booster samples, most primary-vaccination clones reappeared (about 95% CD4, approximately 91% CD8). Clonotypes shared by both compartments, CD4 and CD8, made up a small share.

TCRdb called the 5' RACE reads again in MiXCR, with one record for every CDR3 protein. The table includes hundreds of thousands of distinct CDR3 sequences, 8.7% detected once. The table lists this clonotype with many counts. Its antigen is not known. V was pared by 7 bases and J by 0 bases, with 12 bases between. CDR3 length: 15 amino acids. The input for sequencing was PBMCs, taken on the day of the first yellow fever vaccination. The chain is built from TRBV12-3 or TRBV12-4 and TRBJ2-2, with D possibly being TRBD1 (6 bases). The clonotype originates from a man aged 18 to 29 who received the YFV17D yellow fever vaccine. The CDR3 is CASNLWGPNTGELFF. The CDR3 nucleotides are TGTGCCAGCAACCTCTGGGGGCCGAACACCGGGGAGCTGTTTTTT.